This T cell receptor (beta chain) was documented in a study of T cells in Graves' hyperthyroidism and ophthalmopathy. Study-level results: Also found in blood were most expanded thyroid clonotypes above 0.001. Ophthalmopathy, as predicted by the model, came a median approximately 5.9 months after the prediction.

This clonotype was observed once. The antigen is undetermined. Absence of ophthalmopathy progression within 18 months defined stable Graves' hyperthyroidism. In patients aged 18 to 65, hyperthyroidism was newly diagnosed, with duration under 2 months. In germline, CDR1 is SGHTA, CDR2 FQGNSA. The CDR3 covers 14 residues. V lost 1 base and J 8 bases, leaving 9 bases between the germline ends. RNA transcripts yielded amplified TCR beta CDR3 regions. With the HTBI primer set, the TCR CDR3 went through a first round of RT-PCR. TCRdb ran MiXCR on the multiplex PCR reads and lists one entry per CDR3 protein. This repertoire shows about 580,000 distinct CDR3 sequences, approximately 44% found once; its top ten account for approximately 7.5%.

The TCR comes from a woman aged 18-29 years with Graves' hyperthyroidism. The rearrangement links TRBV7-2 to TRBJ1-6; D gene ambiguous. The sample consisted of peripheral blood or thyroid tissue (not recorded which). The CDR3 DNA sequence: TGTGCCAGCAGCTTAGGGGGTAAGGATTCACCCCTCCACTTT. It translates to CASSLGGKDSPLHF.